The text below deals with one TCR beta chain. This specimen comes from a study of blood T cell repertoires in COVID-19. Study-wide context: The analysed material was cDNA or gDNA that came from T cells, B-cell-depleted T cells, or PBMCs.

This CDR3 has 14 residues. V shed 6 bases and J shed 7 bases, with 13 bases lying between them. Germline V gives CDR1 LGHDT, CDR2 YNNKEL (reference sequence). As originally analysed: Researchers report that nucleated cell counts were estimated from reference gene primer amplification. This table comes from immunoSEQ multiplex PCR, and its TCRdb copy is limited to in-frame clones, with some not included. The V and J calls and the clone size are those of that table, but D and trimming were determined from the DNA. In the table there are 100,000 to 150,000 clones, almost 80% of which are singletons. The specimen was peripheral blood. This chain joins TRBV3-1 (or the pseudogene TRBV3-2) and TRBJ1-6, with D perhaps matching TRBD1 (5 bases). The TCR sequence derives from a human donor in a cohort sampled during active COVID-19. The CDR3, as DNA: TGTGCCAGCAGTCCCGGGACTTTCAATTCACCCCTCCACTTT. Amino acids: CASSPGTFNSPLHF.